A selection of T cell receptor beta chains follows, all from one sample in a study of shared clonotypes between healthy human individuals. Sequenced by immunoSEQ multiplex PCR; TCRdb stores in-frame clones only, minus some. The sample shows about 1.5 million clones, 95% to 99% of them seen only once. Sequences were obtained from naive CD4+ T cells sorted from blood. The receptors were gathered from a man in his thirties or forties in good health. The CDR3 runs from the conserved cysteine through the conserved F or W. D genes are given only for firm matches. The size entry is marked missing in some rows and otherwise reads once, few, many or a size class.

- TRBJ1-4 TRBV28 TRBD1 TGTGCCAGCAGTCTGACAGGGACTAATGAAAAACTGTTTTTT CASSLTGTNEKLFF
- TRBJ2-1 TRBV6-5 TRBD1 TGTGCCAGCAGTAGGGACAGCTACAATGAGCAGTTCTTC CASSRDSYNEQFF
- TRBJ1-4 TRBV18 - TGTGCCAGCTCACCAGGCCAAGCTGCAACTAATGAAAAACTGTTTTTT CASSPGQAATNEKLFF
- TRBJ2-1 TRBV19 - TGTGCCAGTAGTACTAGCTGGAATGAGCAGTTCTTC CASSTSWNEQFF
- TRBJ1-1 TRBV29-1 - TGCAGCGTTGAAGATCCGGGGGCTGAAGCTTTCTTT CSVEDPGAEAFF
- TRBJ2-1 TRBV2 - TGTGCCAGCACGCGGGAAGGGGGTAATGAGCAGTTCTTC CASTREGGNEQFF
- TRBJ1-2 TRBV11-2 - TGTGCCAGCAGCTTAGAAGGCAGGATCTATGGCTACACCTTC CASSLEGRIYGYTF
- TRBJ1-3 TRBV20-1 - TGCAGTGCTAAAGGCGGGAACACCATATATTTT CSAKGGNTIYF
- TRBJ2-2 TRBV28 TRBD2 TGTGCCAGCAGTTTCGCGGGGGCGAACACCGGGGAGCTGTTTTTT CASSFAGANTGELFF
- TRBJ2-1 TRBV29-1 TRBD2 TGCAGCGCTCCGGGACTAGCTTTATACAATGAGCAGTTCTTC CSAPGLALYNEQFF
- TRBJ2-7 TRBV5-1 - TGCGCCAGCAGCGCGGGACCTTTCTACGAGCAGTACTTC CASSAGPFYEQYF
- TRBJ2-1 TRBV27 TRBD1 TGTGCCAGCAGCAGACCGGGACAGGGTTTTAATGAGCAGTTCTTC CASSRPGQGFNEQFF
- TRBJ1-3 TRBV7-9 - TGTGCCAGCAGCTTACTCGGCTCTGGAAACACCATATATTTT CASSLLGSGNTIYF
- TRBJ2-6 TRBV4-3 - TGCGCCAGCAGCCGAAAAAGGGTGGGCGTCTCGTCTGGGGCCAACGTCCTGACTTTC CASSRKRVGVSSGANVLTF
- TRBJ2-7 TRBV19 - TGTGCCAGTAGTCGCAGTAACGTCTACGAGCAGTACTTC CASSRSNVYEQYF
- TRBJ2-2 TRBV10-3 - TGTGCCATCAGTGGAACGGAAACCGGGGAGCTGTTTTTT CAISGTETGELFF
- TRBJ1-5 TRBV5-1 - TGCGCCAGCAGCTTGGGGGGGTTTGATCAGCCCCAGCATTTT CASSLGGFDQPQHF
- TRBJ2-5 TRBV2 - TGTGCCAGCAGTGATGTCGTGGAGACCCAGTACTTC CASSDVVETQYF
once TRBJ2-1 TRBV9 - TGTGCCAGCAGCGTTGACGGCACTCCCTCCTACAATGAGCAGTTCTTC CASSVDGTPSYNEQFF
- TRBJ2-1 TRBV18 - TGTGCCAGCTCACCGCGGGACGGAGACAATGAGCAGTTCTTC CASSPRDGDNEQFF
- TRBJ2-7 TRBV29-1 - TGCAGCGTTATCGGTCTAAGCGAGCAGTACTTC CSVIGLSEQYF
- TRBJ2-1 TRBV5-1 TRBD2 TGCGCCAGCAGCTTGACTAGCGGGAGCCTCAATGAGCAGTTCTTC CASSLTSGSLNEQFF
once TRBJ2-7 TRBV28 TRBD1 TGTGCCAGCAGTCTCTCCCGGGACAGGCGGTACTTC CASSLSRDRRYF
- TRBJ2-3 TRBV18 - TGTGCCAGCGGTGGACTCACAGATACGCAGTATTTT CASGGLTDTQYF
- TRBJ2-3 TRBV10-3 TRBD1 TGTGCCATCAGTGGGCCACAGGGGTCACCTGGCACAGATACGCAGTATTTT CAISGPQGSPGTDTQYF
- TRBJ1-2 TRBV28 - TGTGCCAGCAGTTTGACCACGTCCAACTATGGCTACACCTTC CASSLTTSNYGYTF
- TRBJ1-1 TRBV6-6 - TGTGCCAGCAGTTACACTCAGGGTGATTTCACTGAAGCTTTCTTT CASSYTQGDFTEAFF
- TRBJ2-3 TRBV5-5 - TGTGCCAGCAGCTTGCGTGGGACTAGCACAGATACGCAGTATTTT CASSLRGTSTDTQYF
- TRBJ2-2 TRBV19 TRBD2 TGTGCCAGTAGTATTCTAGCGGGAGTGGCCGGGGAGCTGTTTTTT CASSILAGVAGELFF
- TRBJ1-2 TRBV6-5 TRBD1 TGTGCCAGCAGTTACGTATCAGGGGGCGGCTACACCTTC CASSYVSGGGYTF